A selection of T cell receptor beta chains follows, all from one sample in a study of OX40 agonist ivuxolimab in advanced cancers. TCRdb's table, derived via immunoSEQ multiplex PCR, lists solely in-frame clones and lacks some. The sample carries approximately 91,000 clones, around 87% recorded once. Sequenced here: CD4+ or CD8+ T cells sorted from blood, sampled in a trial of the OX40 agonist ivuxolimab. Receptors were obtained from an adult with an advanced solid tumor such as melanoma, head and neck, liver or kidney cancer. Each CDR3 is given with its conserved first and last residue. The order of the fields is J gene, clone size, V gene, D gene, CDR3 protein, CDR3 DNA. The D gene is left open where the match is weak. Where a row states a size, it is once, few, many or the class of an expanded clone; other rows omit it.

J: TRBJ2-7; size: NA; V: TRBV19; D: TRBD1; CDR3: CASKERGTGEGYEQYF; DNA: TGTGCCAGTAAAGAGAGGGGGACAGGGGAAGGCTACGAGCAGTACTTC
J: TRBJ1-2; size: NA; V: TRBV4-3; D: NA; CDR3: CASSQGAGGLDWGYTF; DNA: TGCGCCAGCAGCCAGGGGGCGGGGGGCCTCGACTGGGGCTACACCTTC
J: TRBJ2-5; size: NA; V: TRBV11-3; D: TRBD1; CDR3: CASSPGQGGFQETQYF; DNA: TGTGCCAGCAGCCCAGGACAGGGCGGTTTCCAAGAGACCCAGTACTTC
J: TRBJ2-1; size: NA; V: TRBV9; D: NA; CDR3: CASSGGDMGGVRAEQFF; DNA: TGTGCCAGCAGCGGAGGGGATATGGGCGGGGTAAGGGCTGAGCAGTTCTTC
J: TRBJ2-2; size: NA; V: TRBV15; D: NA; CDR3: CATSRDRDGELFF; DNA: TGTGCCACCAGCAGAGATCGGGACGGGGAGCTGTTTTTT
J: TRBJ1-3; size: NA; V: TRBV5-1; D: NA; CDR3: CASSLGSTVSGNTIYF; DNA: TGCGCCAGCAGCTTGGGGAGCACAGTTTCCGGAAACACCATATATTTT
J: TRBJ1-4; size: NA; V: TRBV2; D: NA; CDR3: CASSQEAGVGEKLFF; DNA: TGTGCCAGCAGCCAAGAGGCAGGGGTGGGGGAAAAACTGTTTTTT
J: TRBJ1-1; size: NA; V: TRBV6-5; D: NA; CDR3: CASSFNRAEGTEAFF; DNA: TGTGCCAGCAGTTTTAACAGGGCCGAGGGCACTGAAGCTTTCTTT
J: TRBJ2-7; size: NA; V: TRBV5-1; D: NA; CDR3: CASSLKGPDVFF; DNA: TGCGCCAGCAGCTTGAAGGGCCCGGACGTGTTTTTC
J: TRBJ2-7; size: NA; V: TRBV5-4; D: TRBD1; CDR3: CASSLDRGSYEQYF; DNA: TGTGCCAGCAGCTTGGACAGGGGCTCCTACGAGCAGTACTTC
J: TRBJ2-2; size: NA; V: TRBV9; D: TRBD1; CDR3: CASSKGQGATGELFF; DNA: TGTGCCAGCAGTAAAGGACAGGGGGCGACCGGGGAGCTGTTTTTT
J: TRBJ1-1; size: NA; V: TRBV7-9; D: NA; CDR3: CASSLGDPVAFF; DNA: TGTGCCAGCAGCTTAGGGGATCCGGTCGCTTTCTTT
J: TRBJ2-2; size: NA; V: TRBV7-3; D: NA; CDR3: CASSSGSAGTGELFF; DNA: TGTGCCAGCAGCTCGGGGAGCGCGGGCACCGGGGAGCTGTTTTTT
J: TRBJ2-2; size: few; V: TRBV2; D: NA; CDR3: CASSEVGINTGELFF; DNA: TGTGCCAGCAGTGAAGTGGGGATTAACACCGGGGAGCTGTTTTTT
J: TRBJ1-5; size: once; V: TRBV7-2; D: NA; CDR3: CASSLESAQEQHF; DNA: TGTGCCAGCAGCTTAGAATCGGCCCAGGAACAGCATTTT
J: TRBJ2-2; size: NA; V: TRBV6-5; D: TRBD1; CDR3: CASRNQGAGTGELFF; DNA: TGTGCCAGCAGAAATCAGGGGGCGGGTACCGGGGAGCTGTTTTTT
J: TRBJ2-5; size: NA; V: TRBV10-3; D: NA; CDR3: CAVRDRQETQYF; DNA: TGTGCCGTCCGGGACCGCCAAGAGACCCAGTACTTC
J: TRBJ2-1; size: NA; V: TRBV5-1; D: NA; CDR3: CASSLRGGRNEQFF; DNA: TGCGCCAGCAGCTTGAGGGGGGGCCGAAATGAGCAGTTCTTC
J: TRBJ1-2; size: NA; V: TRBV6-6; D: NA; CDR3: CASSLHRNYGYTF; DNA: TGTGCCAGCAGTCTCCATCGTAACTATGGCTACACCTTC
J: TRBJ2-2; size: NA; V: TRBV7-2; D: NA; CDR3: CASSSPRGALNTGELFF; DNA: TGTGCCAGCAGTTCACCCCGGGGGGCACTAAACACCGGGGAGCTGTTTTTT
J: TRBJ2-7; size: NA; V: TRBV4-3; D: NA; CDR3: CASSQESRGLSYEQYF; DNA: TGCGCCAGCAGCCAAGAGTCCAGGGGACTCTCCTACGAGCAGTACTTC
J: TRBJ1-2; size: few; V: TRBV4-2; D: NA; CDR3: CASQAGSVLNYGYTF; DNA: TGTGCCAGCCAAGCCGGGTCCGTGCTTAACTATGGCTACACCTTC
J: TRBJ1-2; size: NA; V: TRBV6-1; D: NA; CDR3: CASSEARWTGGKYGYTF; DNA: TGTGCCAGCAGTGAAGCCCGGTGGACCGGGGGAAAGTATGGCTACACCTTC
J: TRBJ1-1; size: few; V: TRBV5-6; D: NA; CDR3: CASSTWTSATEAFF; DNA: TGTGCCAGCAGCACCTGGACCTCCGCCACTGAAGCTTTCTTT
J: TRBJ1-1; size: NA; V: TRBV6-1; D: NA; CDR3: CASSESANTEAFF; DNA: TGTGCCAGCAGTGAATCTGCGAACACTGAAGCTTTCTTT
J: TRBJ2-1; size: NA; V: TRBV19; D: TRBD2; CDR3: CASSNARGVMNEQFF; DNA: TGTGCCAGTAGTAATGCGCGGGGGGTAATGAATGAGCAGTTCTTC
J: TRBJ2-7; size: NA; V: TRBV5-1; D: NA; CDR3: CASSGGRRYEQYF; DNA: TGCGCCAGCAGCGGTGGCCGTCGCTACGAGCAGTACTTC
J: TRBJ1-4; size: NA; V: TRBV7-9; D: NA; CDR3: CASSNPGEKLFF; DNA: TGTGCCAGCAGCAACCCAGGGGAAAAACTGTTTTTT
J: TRBJ1-2; size: NA; V: TRBV5-6; D: TRBD1; CDR3: CASRLGTGGHGYTF; DNA: TGTGCCAGCAGACTTGGGACAGGGGGCCATGGCTACACCTTC
J: TRBJ1-1; size: NA; V: TRBV7-9; D: NA; CDR3: CASSLQSQVQAFF; DNA: TGTGCCAGCAGCTTACAAAGTCAGGTCCAAGCTTTCTTT
J: TRBJ2-7; size: NA; V: TRBV5-1; D: TRBD1; CDR3: CASSGTGTATYEQYF; DNA: TGCGCCAGCAGCGGAACCGGGACAGCTACCTACGAGCAGTACTTC
J: TRBJ1-1; size: once; V: TRBV11-2; D: TRBD1; CDR3: CASSLGQGSGTEAFF; DNA: TGTGCCAGCAGCCTAGGACAGGGCAGTGGCACTGAAGCTTTCTTT
J: TRBJ1-2; size: NA; V: TRBV28; D: NA; CDR3: CASSVSRAGYGYTF; DNA: TGTGCCAGCAGTGTCAGCCGAGCCGGCTATGGCTACACCTTC
J: TRBJ1-6; size: few; V: TRBV25-1; D: NA; CDR3: CASRRGGDNSPLHF; DNA: TGTGCCAGCAGAAGGGGAGGGGATAATTCACCCCTCCACTTT
J: TRBJ1-1; size: NA; V: TRBV21-1; D: NA; CDR3: CASSLHGTGTEAFF; DNA: TGTGCCAGCAGCTTGCACGGGACAGGGACTGAAGCTTTCTTT
J: TRBJ2-5; size: NA; V: TRBV11-1; D: NA; CDR3: CASRGWSNQETQYF; DNA: TGTGCCAGCAGGGGGTGGAGTAACCAAGAGACCCAGTACTTC
J: TRBJ2-3; size: NA; V: TRBV10-1; D: NA; CDR3: CASSELYADTQYF; DNA: TGCGCCAGCAGTGAGTTGTATGCAGATACGCAGTATTTT
J: TRBJ1-6; size: NA; V: TRBV2; D: TRBD1; CDR3: CASSDARTGGYSPLHF; DNA: TGTGCCAGCAGTGATGCCAGAACAGGGGGTTATTCACCCCTCCACTTT
J: TRBJ1-2; size: NA; V: TRBV7-2; D: NA; CDR3: CASSLSAGLGYTF; DNA: TGTGCCAGCAGCTTATCTGCAGGGCTTGGCTACACCTTC
J: TRBJ2-1; size: NA; V: TRBV15; D: NA; CDR3: CATSSYLGTKNEQFF; DNA: TGTGCCACCAGCAGCTACCTAGGGACCAAGAATGAGCAGTTCTTC
J: TRBJ2-5; size: NA; V: TRBV2; D: NA; CDR3: CASSAAASPQETQYF; DNA: TGTGCCAGCAGTGCGGCCGCCTCACCCCAAGAGACCCAGTACTTC
J: TRBJ2-3; size: NA; V: TRBV25-1; D: NA; CDR3: CASSEPGRRDTQYF; DNA: TGTGCCAGCAGTGAACCCGGACGGCGAGATACGCAGTATTTT
J: TRBJ2-1; size: NA; V: TRBV6-5; D: TRBD1; CDR3: CASRKDRGAYNEQFF; DNA: TGTGCCAGCAGAAAGGACAGGGGCGCCTACAATGAGCAGTTCTTC
J: TRBJ2-5; size: NA; V: TRBV19; D: NA; CDR3: CASSTLKDGTSAVTQYF; DNA: TGTGCCAGTAGTACGCTCAAAGACGGAACCAGCGCGGTGACCCAGTACTTC
J: TRBJ2-7; size: few; V: TRBV19; D: NA; CDR3: CASQNGQSTQNEQYF; DNA: TGTGCCAGCCAAAACGGGCAATCGACCCAGAACGAGCAGTACTTC
J: TRBJ1-4; size: NA; V: TRBV7-9; D: TRBD1; CDR3: CASSSTGQLNEKLFF; DNA: TGTGCCAGCAGCTCTACGGGACAGCTTAATGAAAAACTGTTTTTT
J: TRBJ2-3; size: NA; V: TRBV30; D: NA; CDR3: CAWSFGLYEQDTQYF; DNA: TGTGCCTGGAGCTTCGGACTTTACGAACAAGATACGCAGTATTTT
J: TRBJ1-6; size: once; V: TRBV11-2; D: NA; CDR3: CASSPTLDVDNSPLHF; DNA: TGTGCCAGCAGCCCCACACTGGATGTAGATAATTCACCCCTCCACTTT
J: TRBJ2-3; size: NA; V: TRBV10-3; D: TRBD2; CDR3: CAISGEASGGGTDTQYF; DNA: TGTGCCATCAGTGGGGAGGCTAGCGGGGGCGGCACAGATACGCAGTATTTT
J: TRBJ2-7; size: NA; V: TRBV19; D: NA; CDR3: CASSISRDRFYEQYF; DNA: TGTGCCAGTAGTATCTCCCGAGACAGATTTTACGAGCAGTACTTC
J: TRBJ1-2; size: NA; V: TRBV5-4; D: NA; CDR3: CASSLNAGQIYGYTF; DNA: TGTGCCAGCAGCTTAAACGCCGGGCAAATATATGGCTACACCTTC